This passage covers 32 T cell receptor beta chains from one sample sequenced in a study of cytomegalovirus exposure and HLA in healthy donors. Sequencing was performed with immunoSEQ multiplex PCR; in TCRdb, only in-frame clones are kept and a portion is missing. This table has 130,000 to 150,000 clones, approximately 90% appearing once. The sample comprised PBMCs. The receptors stem from a woman aged 25 to 45 in good health and CMV-seropositive.

This clone was seen a single time. The chain is built from TRBV27 and TRBJ2-3, with TRBD2 matching over 7 bases. Trimming took 3 bases from V and 0 from J; bases not matched to a gene: 9. CDR3 length equals 17 residues. The V gene's germline CDR1 is MNHEY and CDR2 SMNVEV (reference sequence). In nucleotides, the CDR3 is TGTGCCAGCAGTTTTCAGAACCGGGACTATAGCACAGATACGCAGTATTTT. This translates into CASSFQNRDYSTDTQYF.

This chain uses TRBV14 with TRBJ1-1, with D unclear. The CDR3 is 13 residues long. Germline V gene data show CDR1 as SGHDN and CDR2 as FVKESK. V lost 3 bases to trimming and J lost 0 bases, with 5 bases between them. The DNA of the CDR3 is TGTGCCAGCAGCCACTCCGTGAACACTGAAGCTTTCTTT. This codes for CASSHSVNTEAFF.

The chain is built from TRBV2 and TRBJ1-4; D possibly corresponds to TRBD1 (5 bases). Germline loops: CDR1 SNHLY, CDR2 FYNNEI. V was cut by 2 bases and J by 0 bases, with 13 bases left in between. The CDR3 covers 17 residues. CDR3 in amino acids: CASSERGRKPTNEKLFF. In nucleotides, the CDR3 is TGTGCCAGCAGTGAAAGGGGTCGTAAACCAACTAATGAAAAACTGTTTTTT.

The table lists this clone with a count of one. An end of the junction does not agree with germline; a read error may underlie this. This chain uses TRBV10-3 with TRBJ1-2; a possible D gene is TRBD1 (5 bases). CDR1 is ENHRY, CDR2 SYGVKD, per germline. The CDR3 runs 14 residues. As DNA, the CDR3 is TGTGCCATCACTGAGGACAATCCTAACTATGGCTACACCTTC. As protein: CAITEDNPNYGYTF.

This clone has only one observation. The chain employs TRBV5-4 and TRBJ2-5; TRBD2 agrees at 11 bases. In germline, CDR1 is SGHNT, CDR2 YYREEE (reference sequence). The CDR3 has 17 residues. With 0 bases clipped from V and 4 bases from J, the junction kept 8 bases outside the gene matches. In DNA, the CDR3 is TGTGCCAGCAGCTTGGAAAAAACTAGCGGGAGACGAGAGACCCAGTACTTC. This sequence encodes CASSLEKTSGRRETQYF.

This clone appeared once. V gene TRBV2 combines with J gene TRBJ2-7; perhaps TRBD1 as D (6 bases). The CDR3 has 15 residues. Trimming removed 4 bases at V and 9 bases at J, with 22 bases between. Germline CDR1 reads SNHLY; CDR2 reads FYNNEI. This CDR3 reads CASSVGQSSPVGQYF. The CDR3 nucleotides are TGTGCCAGCAGTGTAGGACAGTCCTCCCCCGTAGGGCAGTACTTC. Together with reference TRBV2 and TRBJ2-7, the CDR3 gives the full variable domain: EPEVTQTPSHQVTQMGQEVILRCVPISNHLYFYWYRQILGQKVEFLVSFYNNEISEKSEIFDDQFSVERPDGSNFTLKIRSTKLEDSAMYFCASSVGQSSPVGQYFGPGTRLTVT.

The genes are TRBV2 and TRBJ1-1; TRBD1 might be the D (5 bases). Germline CDR1 is SNHLY and CDR2 is FYNNEI. V was trimmed by 6 bases and J by 1 base, leaving 12 bases between them. The CDR3 is 14 amino acids. The CDR3 DNA sequence: TGTGCCAGCAGCGCGGGACTCACGAACACTGAAGCTTTCTTT. Amino acids: CASSAGLTNTEAFF.

This clone came up a few times. This chain connects TRBV2 to TRBJ1-6; D is ambiguous. This CDR3 is 13 amino acids long. The germline V gene encodes CDR1 SNHLY and CDR2 FYNNEI. V lost 8 bases, J lost 1 base, and 6 bases lay in between. The CDR3 here is CASSVSYNSPLHF. The DNA for the CDR3 is TGTGCCAGCTCGGTTTCCTATAATTCACCCCTCCACTTT.

This clone was counted between two and nine times. The chain joins TRBV7-9 to TRBJ1-2; TRBD1 agrees at 8 bases. Trimming took 5 bases from V and 0 from J; bases not matched to a gene: 8. CDR1 is SEHNR and CDR2 is FQNEAQ in the germline V gene (reference sequence). The CDR3 contains 16 residues. DNA of the CDR3: TGTGCCAGCAGCGGCCGGGACAGGAGAGCTAACTATGGCTACACCTTC. Translation: CASSGRDRRANYGYTF.

The rearrangement links TRBV5-6 to TRBJ1-5; D is perhaps TRBD1 (6 bases). Germline values: CDR1 SGHDT, CDR2 YYEEEE. This CDR3 comprises 16 residues. Trimming took 2 bases from V and 9 from J, leaving 21 bases between them. CDR3: CASSLGTSHRLVPQHF. Written as DNA, the CDR3 is TGTGCCAGCAGCTTAGGGACAAGCCATCGGTTAGTGCCCCAGCATTTT.

The chain has TRBV7-8 and TRBJ2-1; 9 bases align to TRBD2. V shed 4 bases, J shed 10 bases, and the junction held 8 bases outside the gene matches. Germline values: CDR1 SGHVS, CDR2 FQNEAQ. The CDR3 loop spans 14 amino acids. CDR3 region: CASSSAGGPDEQFF. The CDR3 nucleotides read TGTGCCAGCAGCTCAGCGGGAGGTCCTGACGAGCAGTTCTTC.

This rearrangement joins TRBV19 to TRBJ2-3; TRBD2 matches 14 bases. The CDR3 runs 19 residues. The J segment lost 1 base and the V segment lost 4 bases, leaving 10 bases of the junction unmatched. Germline CDR1 reads LNHDA; CDR2 reads SQIVND (reference sequence). CDR3 sequence: CASSTWTSGGLFGTDTQYF. CDR3 DNA sequence: TGTGCCAGTAGTACCTGGACTAGCGGGGGGCTGTTCGGCACAGATACGCAGTATTTT.

V gene TRBV28 combines with J gene TRBJ2-3, with 7 bases fitting TRBD2. CDR3 length equals 14 residues. V lost 9 bases to trimming and J lost 2 bases; unmatched junction nucleotides: 8. Germline V gene lookup returns CDR1 MDHEN and CDR2 SYDVKM. The CDR3 reads CASRRGDHTDTQYF. The CDR3 nucleotides are TGTGCCAGTCGACGGGGGGACCACACAGATACGCAGTATTTT.

The rearrangement joins TRBV11-2 to TRBJ2-1; 11 nucleotides agree with TRBD2. Germline V lookup: CDR1 SGHAT, CDR2 FQNNGV. The length of the CDR3 is 16 residues. J was trimmed by 7 bases and V by 1 base; bases with no gene match: 6. The CDR3 DNA reads as TGTGCCAGCAGCTTAGGTTCGACTAGCGGGAAGAATGAGCAGTTCTTC. Protein: CASSLGSTSGKNEQFF.

This rearrangement joins TRBV2 to TRBJ2-5; 10 bases agree with TRBD1. J gave up 5 bases and V 8 bases, and 8 bases lay outside the gene matches. The CDR3 length is 14 residues. The germline gives CDR1 SNHLY, CDR2 FYNNEI. The CDR3 bases are TGTGCCAGCGACAGGGGGCAGTTTTACGAGACCCAGTACTTC. Protein: CASDRGQFYETQYF.

The chain uses TRBV19 and TRBJ2-3; 7 bases line up with TRBD2. This CDR3 contains 15 residues. V was pared by 6 bases and J by 4 bases, with 10 bases of the junction left unmatched. CDR1 and CDR2 from the germline V gene are LNHDA and SQIVND (reference sequence). CDR3 DNA sequence: TGTGCCAGTAGAGCTACTAGCGTGGGTGCAGATACGCAGTATTTT. This gives the protein CASRATSVGADTQYF.

The gene calls are TRBV5-6 and TRBJ2-2; D is possibly TRBD2 (5 bases). The CDR3 contains 18 residues. The V end was cut by 0 bases, the J end by 6 bases, with 21 bases between. The germline V gene has CDR1 SGHDT and CDR2 YYEEEE. The CDR3 DNA reads as TGTGCCAGCAGCTTGGGAAGGAGGTCTTTGTCGGTCCCCGGGGAGCTGTTTTTT. This translates into CASSLGRRSLSVPGELFF.

The chain combines TRBV5-1 with TRBJ2-2; a possible D gene is TRBD2 (5 bases). Per germline, CDR1 SGHRS and CDR2 YFSETQ. This CDR3 has 15 residues. Deletions cut 0 bases from V and 4 bases from J, with 10 bases between. In DNA form, the CDR3 reads TGCGCCAGCAGCTTGGGAGGAGGATTCACCGGGGAGCTGTTTTTT. Translation: CASSLGGGFTGELFF.

The V gene is TRBV10-2, the J gene TRBJ1-4; 9 nucleotides align to TRBD1. V shed 6 bases and J 12 bases; nucleotides not matched to a gene: 8. Germline lookup yields CDR1 WSHSY and CDR2 SAAADI. CDR3 length equals 13 residues. The CDR3 DNA follows: TGCGCCAGCAGGAGGGACAGGGTTCAGGAACTGTTTTTT. Protein product: CASRRDRVQELFF.

This clone was seen only a few times. CDR3 residues: CASSLRASGGPGFF. Here the CDR3 DNA reads TGTGCCAGCAGCTTAAGGGCTAGCGGGGGGCCGGGGTTCTTC. The chain recombines TRBV11-2 with TRBJ2-1; TRBD2 aligns across 11 bases. CDR1 is SGHAT, CDR2 FQNNGV, per germline. CDR3 length equals 14 residues. V was clipped by 2 bases and J by 15 bases; unmatched bases: 9. The full variable domain, rest sourced from reference TRBV11-2 and TRBJ2-1, is EAGVAQSPRYKIIEKRQSVAFWCNPISGHATLYWYQQILGQGPKLLIQFQNNGVVDDSQLPKDRFSAERLKGVDSTLKIQPAKLEDSAVYLCASSLRASGGPGFFGPGTRLTVL.

This clone was found once. The genes are TRBV9 and TRBJ2-2; D not resolved. With 0 bases removed from V and 4 bases from J, the gap between germline ends came to 13 bases. Germline CDR1 and CDR2: SGDLS and YYNGEE. This CDR3 contains 16 residues. This CDR3 reads CASSVAPSASTGELFF. The DNA of the CDR3 is TGTGCCAGCAGCGTAGCCCCGTCTGCGAGCACCGGGGAGCTGTTTTTT.

In nucleotides, the CDR3 is TGCAGCGTTGAGAAGACAGGGAGACAAGAGACCCAGTACTTC. Amino acids: CSVEKTGRQETQYF. The V call is TRBV29-1, the J call TRBJ2-5, with TRBD1 identical over 7 bases. Germline V lookup: CDR1 SQVTM, CDR2 ANQGSEA. The junction had 6 bases not matched to a gene; V was cut back by 3 bases and J by 2 bases. There are 14 residues in the CDR3.

The rearrangement links TRBV5-1 to TRBJ2-3; 10 bases are shared with TRBD1. The germline CDR1 and CDR2 sequences are SGHRS and YFSETQ. The J segment lost 3 bases and the V segment lost 1 base, leaving 2 bases of the junction unmatched. The CDR3 sequence is 15 residues long. CDR3 sequence reads: CASSLRTGGTDTQYF. DNA for the CDR3: TGCGCCAGCAGCTTGAGGACAGGGGGAACAGATACGCAGTATTTT.

J is TRBJ2-1 and V is TRBV28; TRBD2 matches at 8 bases. The CDR3 has 17 amino acids. V shed 3 bases, J shed 5 bases, and the junction held 12 bases outside the gene matches. Per germline, CDR1 MDHEN and CDR2 SYDVKM. As DNA, the CDR3 is TGTGCCAGCAGTTTGCCTCGGAGCGGGAGATGGGACAATGAGCAGTTCTTC. Translated, it gives CASSLPRSGRWDNEQFF. Full variable domain (rest looked up from reference TRBV28 and TRBJ2-1): DVKVTQSSRYLVKRTGEKVFLECVQDMDHENMFWYRQDPGLGLRLIYFSYDVKMKEKGDIPEGYSVSREKKERFSLILESASTNQTSMYLCASSLPRSGRWDNEQFFGPGTRLTVL.

Here the CDR3 reads CASRSGTGRSYEQYF. CDR3 DNA: TGTGCCAGCAGGTCCGGGACAGGGAGATCCTACGAGCAGTACTTC. V is TRBV6-6 and J is TRBJ2-7; TRBD1 matches 9 bases. The CDR3 consists of 15 residues. J lost 1 base, V lost 6 bases, and 7 bases had no gene match. The germline CDR1 and CDR2 sequences are MNHNY and SVGAGI (reference sequence).

The chain combines TRBV15 with TRBJ1-2, with a possible D match to TRBD1 (5 bases). The V end was cut by 1 base, the J end by 2 bases, with 14 bases between. The CDR3 has 16 residues. The germline CDR1 and CDR2 sequences are LNHNV and YYDKDF (reference sequence). The CDR3 DNA is TGTGCCACCAGCAGAGGTGGGGCGGGACGGAACTATGGCTACACCTTC. Its protein is CATSRGGAGRNYGYTF. Combining the CDR3 with reference TRBV15 and TRBJ1-2 gives the whole variable domain DAMVIQNPRYQVTQFGKPVTLSCSQTLNHNVMYWYQQKSSQAPKLLFHYYDKDFNNEADTPDNFQSRRPNTSFCFLDIRSPGLGDTAMYLCATSRGGAGRNYGYTFGSGTRLTVV.

V gene TRBV6-5 combines with J gene TRBJ1-3; 7 bases line up with TRBD1. CDR1 and CDR2 (germline): MNHEY, SVGAGI. Trimming at V came to 5 bases and at J to 4 bases, leaving 8 bases not matched to a gene. This CDR3 is built from 15 residues. The CDR3 region is CASSRDRAPGNTIYF. The CDR3, as DNA: TGTGCCAGCAGTCGCGACAGGGCACCCGGAAACACCATATATTTT.

This clone was seen only a few times. The chain combines TRBV5-5 with TRBJ1-1; a possible D gene is TRBD1 (6 bases). The CDR3 consists of 13 residues. V gave up 6 bases and J gave up 1 base, with 10 bases separating them. Germline V gene sequence: CDR1 SGHKS, CDR2 YYEKEE (reference sequence). CDR3 nucleotides: TGTGCCAGCACCCGGACAGAGAACACTGAAGCTTTCTTT. Translated, it gives CASTRTENTEAFF.

CDR3 nucleotides: TGTGCCAGCAGCCTCAATCCACATGGCAATGAGCAGTTCTTC. Its translation: CASSLNPHGNEQFF. The rearrangement uses TRBV11-2 and TRBJ2-1; unclear D gene. V was cut by 5 bases and J by 6 bases, with 14 bases left in between. Germline assignment: CDR1 SGHAT and CDR2 FQNNGV. The CDR3 spans 14 residues.

The chain joins TRBV6-7 to TRBJ2-7, with D possibly TRBD2 on 6 matching bases. TRBV6-7 is noted as an ORF with a role that remains uncertain. The V end lost 4 bases, the J end lost 4 bases, and 14 bases lay between the germline ends. This CDR3 comprises 14 residues. Written as DNA, the CDR3 is TGTGCCAGCAGTTCCCCAGCGGGCCGATACGAGCAGTACTTC. This gives the protein CASSSPAGRYEQYF.

The chain is built from TRBV4-1 and TRBJ2-3; D remains unclear. Germline CDR1 reads MGHRA; CDR2 reads YSYEKL. Trimming took 4 bases from V and 0 from J, leaving 8 bases between them. The CDR3 consists of 14 residues. This CDR3 is CASSPFASTDTQYF. CDR3 sequence (DNA): TGCGCCAGCAGCCCATTTGCGAGCACAGATACGCAGTATTTT.

The chain's CDR3 is CASMRLSGEKLFF. CDR3 coding DNA: TGTGCCAGCATGCGGCTATCAGGGGAAAAACTGTTTTTT. V and J are TRBV27 and TRBJ1-4, with TRBD1 as a possible D gene (5 bases). Germline V lookup: CDR1 MNHEY, CDR2 SMNVEV (reference sequence). V lost 7 bases, J lost 8 bases, and 14 bases lay in between. The length of the CDR3 is 13 residues.